Listed below are T cell receptor beta chains from one sample, sequenced in a study of T-cell memory formation after mild COVID-19. TCRdb recomputed calls from the 5' RACE reads with MiXCR, one row per CDR3 protein. Here the sample spans about 190,000 distinct CDR3 sequences, around a fifth being singletons. Sequencing was performed on PBMCs or a T cell subset sorted from them (not recorded which). Receptor source: an adult woman who had mild COVID-19 (a few samples of this study predate the infection). Cell type and time point are not known. Both conserved end residues are part of each CDR3. A D gene is named only where the DNA matches it firmly. Expanded clones are given a class, and other clones once, few, many or no size at all.

. TRBJ1-5 TRBV5-6 . TGTGCCAGCAGCTTGGCCGCTTCTCGGCAGCAGCCCCAGCATTTT CASSLAASRQQPQHF
. TRBJ1-1 TRBV5-1 . TGCGCCAGCGGTGAGGGGATGACTGAAGCTTTCTTT CASGEGMTEAFF
. TRBJ1-1 TRBV7-3 . TGTGCCAGCAGCCCCAGAGGGGGGGAGGGGTGGACTGAAGCTTTCTTT CASSPRGGEGWTEAFF
. TRBJ1-6 TRBV13 . TGTGCCAGCAGCCCTCTGGGAGGGGGGGGCCAGAATTCACCCCTCCACTTT CASSPLGGGGQNSPLHF
TRBD1 TRBJ2-2 TRBV29-1 few TGCAGCGTTGAAGATGGGACAGGGCTTCGTGTGGACACCGGGGAGCTGTTTTTT CSVEDGTGLRVDTGELFF
TRBD2 TRBJ2-1 TRBV7-8 . TGTGCCAGCAGCTTAGCGCTGAGGACTAGCCTCTACTACAATGAGCAGTTCTTC CASSLALRTSLYYNEQFF
TRBD1 TRBJ2-1 TRBV7-9 few TGTGCCAGCACCCACCCCGACAGGGGGCAGTTCTTC CASTHPDRGQFF
. TRBJ1-6 TRBV5-6 few TGTGCCAGCAGCTGGGGAAACTGGCCCCTCCACTTT CASSWGNWPLHF
. TRBJ2-7 TRBV27 few TGTGCCAGCAGTTCAATCCGCCTAAGCTACGAGCAGTACTTC CASSSIRLSYEQYF
. TRBJ1-2 TRBV4-1 . TGCGCCAGCAGCCAAGATTTGAGGGGCTACACCTTC CASSQDLRGYTF
. TRBJ2-7 TRBV4-3 . TGCGCCAGCAGCCAAGATCGCAGAGACGAGCAGTACTTC CASSQDRRDEQYF
TRBD2 TRBJ2-7 TRBV6-5 . TGTGCCAGCCGGCAGACTAGCGGGAGCCTCGAGAAGCAGTACTTC CASRQTSGSLEKQYF
. TRBJ1-5 TRBV20-1 few TGCAGTGCTGGGACGGTAAGCAATCAGCCCCAGCATTTT CSAGTVSNQPQHF
TRBD2 TRBJ2-3 TRBV28 . TGTGCCAGCAGTCCCGAGCTAGCGGGGGGGCAGTATTTT CASSPELAGGQYF
. TRBJ2-7 TRBV4-2 few TGTGCCAGCAGCCAGTTCGCGGGCACTCCTACTGCGTTC CASSQFAGTPTAF
. TRBJ2-3 TRBV4-1 many TGCGCCAGCAGCCTTCTCGGTCTTACAGATACGCAGTATTTT CASSLLGLTDTQYF
. TRBJ1-1 TRBV16 . TGTGCCAGCAGCCAATCAAGGTCCTCCACGTACACTGAAGCTTTCTTT CASSQSRSSTYTEAFF
. TRBJ1-6 TRBV4-1 . TGCGCCAGCAGCCACTACCTCGGCGATTCACCCCTCCACTTT CASSHYLGDSPLHF
. TRBJ1-2 TRBV7-8 . TGTGCCAGCATGGGGGAGTGGGCCTATGGCTACACCTTC CASMGEWAYGYTF
TRBD1 TRBJ1-2 TRBV4-1 few TGCGCCAGCAGCCCGGACAGGGGGCTAAGCTACTATGGCTACACCTTC CASSPDRGLSYYGYTF
. TRBJ2-1 TRBV6-2/TRBV6-3 . TGTGCCAGCAGTTTCCTTGACCCATACAATGAGCAGTTCTTC CASSFLDPYNEQFF
. TRBJ2-5 TRBV7-9 few TGTGCCAGCAGCCTCTGGGACCAAGAGACCCAGTACTTC CASSLWDQETQYF
. TRBJ1-2 TRBV2 . TGTGCCAGCAGGCCTCCGGGACACCTCGTGATCTATGGCTACACCTTC CASRPPGHLVIYGYTF
. TRBJ1-1 TRBV24-1 . TGTGCCACCCAGCAGGGGAGGTACACTGAAGCTTTCTTT CATQQGRYTEAFF
TRBD1 TRBJ2-3 TRBV7-3 few TGTGCCAGCAGCTCACAGGGGGGAGGCACAGATACGCAGTATTTT CASSSQGGGTDTQYF
. TRBJ2-3 TRBV7-8 . TGTGCCAGCAGCTTAACGCGGACCGGCCCGGGCACAGATACGCAGTATTTT CASSLTRTGPGTDTQYF